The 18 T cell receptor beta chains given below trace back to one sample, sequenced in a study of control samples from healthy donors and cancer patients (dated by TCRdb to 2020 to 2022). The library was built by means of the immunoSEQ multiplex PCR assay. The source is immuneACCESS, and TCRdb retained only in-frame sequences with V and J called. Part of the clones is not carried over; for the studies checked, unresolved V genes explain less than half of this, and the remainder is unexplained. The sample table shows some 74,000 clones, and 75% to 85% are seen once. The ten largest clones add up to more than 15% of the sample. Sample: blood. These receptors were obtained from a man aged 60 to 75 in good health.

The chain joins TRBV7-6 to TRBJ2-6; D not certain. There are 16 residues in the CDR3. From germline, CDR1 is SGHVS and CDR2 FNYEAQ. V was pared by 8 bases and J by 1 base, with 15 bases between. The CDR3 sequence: CASLCGNSSGANVLTF. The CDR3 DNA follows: TGTGCCAGCCTTTGCGGTAATTCGTCTGGGGCCAACGTCCTGACTTTC.

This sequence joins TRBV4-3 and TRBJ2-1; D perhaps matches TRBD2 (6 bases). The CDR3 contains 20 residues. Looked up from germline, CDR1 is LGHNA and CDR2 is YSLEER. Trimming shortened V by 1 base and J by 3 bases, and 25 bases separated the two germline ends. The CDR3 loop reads CASSQVGAGSFPSRYNEQFF. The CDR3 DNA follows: TGCGCCAGCAGCCAAGTTGGTGCGGGATCCTTTCCCAGTCGCTACAATGAGCAGTTCTTC.

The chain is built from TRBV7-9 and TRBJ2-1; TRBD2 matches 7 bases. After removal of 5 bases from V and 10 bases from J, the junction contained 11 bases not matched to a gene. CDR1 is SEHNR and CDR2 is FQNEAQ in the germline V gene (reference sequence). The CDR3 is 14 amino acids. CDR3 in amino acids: CASSARGLWDEQFF. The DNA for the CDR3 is TGTGCCAGCAGCGCTCGGGGACTATGGGACGAGCAGTTCTTC.

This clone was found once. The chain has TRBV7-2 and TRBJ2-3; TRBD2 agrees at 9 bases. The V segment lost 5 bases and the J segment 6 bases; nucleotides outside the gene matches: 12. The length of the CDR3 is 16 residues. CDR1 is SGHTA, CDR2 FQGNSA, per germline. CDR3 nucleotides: TGTGCCAGCAGCCCCCGCGTAGCGGGAGTGAGGGATACGCAGTATTTT. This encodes CASSPRVAGVRDTQYF.

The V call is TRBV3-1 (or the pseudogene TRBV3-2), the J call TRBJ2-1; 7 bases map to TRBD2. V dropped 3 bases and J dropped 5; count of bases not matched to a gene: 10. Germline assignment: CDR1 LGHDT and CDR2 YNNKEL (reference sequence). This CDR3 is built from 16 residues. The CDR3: CASSHYGRSGDNEQFF. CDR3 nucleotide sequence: TGTGCCAGCAGCCACTACGGGAGGTCAGGCGACAATGAGCAGTTCTTC.

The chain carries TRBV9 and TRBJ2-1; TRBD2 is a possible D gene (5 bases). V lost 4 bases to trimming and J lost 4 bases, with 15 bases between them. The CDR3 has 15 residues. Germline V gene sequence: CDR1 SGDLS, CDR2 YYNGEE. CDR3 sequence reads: CASSLNLAGYNEQFF. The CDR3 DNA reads TGTGCCAGCAGCCTCAATCTAGCAGGTTACAATGAGCAGTTCTTC.

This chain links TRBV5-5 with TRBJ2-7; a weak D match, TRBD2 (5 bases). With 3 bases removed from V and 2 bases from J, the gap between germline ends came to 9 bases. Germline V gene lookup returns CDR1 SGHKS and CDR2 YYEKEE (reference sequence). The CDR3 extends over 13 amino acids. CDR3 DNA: TGTGCCAGCAGCTGGGAGTTAACCTACGAGCAGTACTTC. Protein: CASSWELTYEQYF.

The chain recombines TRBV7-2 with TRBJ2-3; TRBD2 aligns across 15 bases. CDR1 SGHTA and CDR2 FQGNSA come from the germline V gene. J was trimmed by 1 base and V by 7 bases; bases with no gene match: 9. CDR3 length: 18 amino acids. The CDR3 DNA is TGTGCCAGCACCCGCGGGACTAGCGGGAGGTTCGGCACAGATACGCAGTATTTT. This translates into CASTRGTSGRFGTDTQYF.

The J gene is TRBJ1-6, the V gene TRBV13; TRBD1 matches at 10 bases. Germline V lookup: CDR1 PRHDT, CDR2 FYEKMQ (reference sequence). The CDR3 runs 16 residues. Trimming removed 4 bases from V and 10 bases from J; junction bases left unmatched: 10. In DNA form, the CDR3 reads TGTGCCAGCAGCTACCGACAGGGGGCAAGGGAATCACCCCTCCACTTT. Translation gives CASSYRQGARESPLHF.

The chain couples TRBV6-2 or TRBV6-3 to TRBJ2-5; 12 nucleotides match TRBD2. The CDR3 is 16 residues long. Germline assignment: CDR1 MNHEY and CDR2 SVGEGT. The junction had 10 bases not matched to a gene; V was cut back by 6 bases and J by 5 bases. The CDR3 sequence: CASSPSSGRARETQYF. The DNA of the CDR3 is TGTGCCAGCAGCCCTTCTAGCGGGAGGGCCAGGGAGACCCAGTACTTC.

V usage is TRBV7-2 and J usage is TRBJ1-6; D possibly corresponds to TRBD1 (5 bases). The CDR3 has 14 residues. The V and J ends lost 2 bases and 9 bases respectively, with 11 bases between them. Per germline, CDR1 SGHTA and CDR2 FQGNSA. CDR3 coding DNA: TGTGCCAGCAGCTTACAGGGAGCGGGTTCACCCCTCCACTTT. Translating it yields CASSLQGAGSPLHF. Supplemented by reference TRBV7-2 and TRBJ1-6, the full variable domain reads GAGVSQSPSNKVTEKGKDVELRCDPISGHTALYWYRQSLGQGLEFLIYFQGNSAPDKSGLPSDRFSAERTGGSVSTLTIQRTQQEDSAVYLCASSLQGAGSPLHFGNGTRLTVT.

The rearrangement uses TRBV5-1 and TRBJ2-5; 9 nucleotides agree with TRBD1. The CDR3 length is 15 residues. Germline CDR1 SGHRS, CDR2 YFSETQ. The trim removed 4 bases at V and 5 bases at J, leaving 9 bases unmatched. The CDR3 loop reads CASSEGTGPPETQYF. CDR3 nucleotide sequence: TGCGCCAGCAGCGAAGGGACAGGGCCCCCGGAGACCCAGTACTTC.

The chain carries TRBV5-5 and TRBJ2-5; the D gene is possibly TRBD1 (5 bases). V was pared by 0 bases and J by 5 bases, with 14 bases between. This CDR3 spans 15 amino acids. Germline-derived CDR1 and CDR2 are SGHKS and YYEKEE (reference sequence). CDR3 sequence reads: CASSLEGQGYETQYF. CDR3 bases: TGTGCCAGCAGCTTGGAGGGGCAGGGATACGAGACCCAGTACTTC.

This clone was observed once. CDR3 protein: CASKETQGVSGYTF. Here the CDR3 DNA reads TGTGCCAGTAAGGAGACTCAGGGGGTTTCTGGCTACACCTTC. The rearrangement joins TRBV19 to TRBJ1-2; 7 nucleotides line up with TRBD1. The ends lost 7 bases at V and 7 bases at J; junction bases unmatched: 12. Germline V gene lookup returns CDR1 LNHDA and CDR2 SQIVND (reference sequence). This CDR3 has 14 residues.

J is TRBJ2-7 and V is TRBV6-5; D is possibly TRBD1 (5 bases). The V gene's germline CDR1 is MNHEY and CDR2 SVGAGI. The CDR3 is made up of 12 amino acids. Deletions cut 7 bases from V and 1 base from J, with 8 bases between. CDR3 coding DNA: TGTGCCAGCACAGGACATTCCTACGAGCAGTACTTC. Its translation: CASTGHSYEQYF.

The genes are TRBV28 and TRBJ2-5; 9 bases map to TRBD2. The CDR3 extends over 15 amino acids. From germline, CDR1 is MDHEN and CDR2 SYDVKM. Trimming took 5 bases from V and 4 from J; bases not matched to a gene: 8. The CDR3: CASSPRSGSRETQYF. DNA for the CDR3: TGTGCCAGCAGTCCCCGTAGCGGGAGTCGAGAGACCCAGTACTTC.

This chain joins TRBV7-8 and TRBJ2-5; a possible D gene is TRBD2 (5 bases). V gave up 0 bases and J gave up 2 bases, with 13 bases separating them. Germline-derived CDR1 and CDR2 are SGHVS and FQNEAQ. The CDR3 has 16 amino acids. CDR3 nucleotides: TGTGCCAGCAGCTTAGCGCCCGGAGGAGTTCAAGAGACCCAGTACTTC. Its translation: CASSLAPGGVQETQYF.

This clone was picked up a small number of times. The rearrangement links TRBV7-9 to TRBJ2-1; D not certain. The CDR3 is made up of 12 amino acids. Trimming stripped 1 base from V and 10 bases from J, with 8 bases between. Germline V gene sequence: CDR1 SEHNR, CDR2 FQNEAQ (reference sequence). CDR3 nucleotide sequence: TGTGCCAGCAGCTTAGTTGGTGGGGAGCAGTTCTTC. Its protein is CASSLVGGEQFF.